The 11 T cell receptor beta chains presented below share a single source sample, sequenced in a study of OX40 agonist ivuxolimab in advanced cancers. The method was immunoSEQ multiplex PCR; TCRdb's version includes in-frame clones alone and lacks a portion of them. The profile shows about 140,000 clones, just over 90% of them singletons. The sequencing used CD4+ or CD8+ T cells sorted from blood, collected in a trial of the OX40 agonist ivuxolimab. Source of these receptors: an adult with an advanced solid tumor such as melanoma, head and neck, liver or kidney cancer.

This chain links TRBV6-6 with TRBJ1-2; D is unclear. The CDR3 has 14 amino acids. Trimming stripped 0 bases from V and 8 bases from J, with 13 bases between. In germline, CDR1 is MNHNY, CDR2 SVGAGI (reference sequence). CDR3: CASSYSMPTRGYTF. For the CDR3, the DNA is TGTGCCAGCAGTTACTCGATGCCTACGAGGGGCTACACCTTC.

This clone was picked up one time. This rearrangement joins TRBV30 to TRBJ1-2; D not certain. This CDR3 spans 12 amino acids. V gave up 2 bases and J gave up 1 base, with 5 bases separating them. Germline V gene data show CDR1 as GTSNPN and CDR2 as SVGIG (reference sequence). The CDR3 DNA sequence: TGTGCCTGGAGTTGGGGTAACTATGGCTACACCTTC. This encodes CAWSWGNYGYTF.

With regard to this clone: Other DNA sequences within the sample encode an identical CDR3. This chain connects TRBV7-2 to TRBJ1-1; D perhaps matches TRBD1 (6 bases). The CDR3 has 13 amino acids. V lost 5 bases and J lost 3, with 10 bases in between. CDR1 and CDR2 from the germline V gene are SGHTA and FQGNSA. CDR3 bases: TGTGCCAGCAGCCCACAGGGAGACACTGAAGCTTTCTTT. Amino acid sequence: CASSPQGDTEAFF.

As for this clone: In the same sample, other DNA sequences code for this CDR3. CDR3 in amino acids: CASSFGRNYEQYF. CDR3 bases: TGTGCCAGCAGTTTCGGTAGGAACTACGAGCAGTACTTC. The chain links TRBV27 to TRBJ2-7; D remains unclear. CDR3 length: 13 amino acids. Germline-derived CDR1 and CDR2 are MNHEY and SMNVEV (reference sequence). Trimming took 3 bases from V and 3 from J, leaving 9 bases between them.

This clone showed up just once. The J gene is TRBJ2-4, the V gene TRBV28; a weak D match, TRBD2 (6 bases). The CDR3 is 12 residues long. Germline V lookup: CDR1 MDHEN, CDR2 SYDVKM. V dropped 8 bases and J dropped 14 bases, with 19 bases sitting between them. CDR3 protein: CASSDYGEAEYF. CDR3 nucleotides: TGTGCCAGCTCGGACTACGGGGAGGCGGAGTACTTC.

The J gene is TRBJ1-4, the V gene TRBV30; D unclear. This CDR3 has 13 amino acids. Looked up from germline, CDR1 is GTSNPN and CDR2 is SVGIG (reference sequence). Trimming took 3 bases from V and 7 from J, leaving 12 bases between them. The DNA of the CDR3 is TGTGCCTGGAGACCAGACGGCCTTGAAAAACTGTTTTTT. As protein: CAWRPDGLEKLFF. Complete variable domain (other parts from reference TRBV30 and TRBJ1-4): SQTIHQWPATLVQPVGSPLSLECTVEGTSNPNLYWYRQAAGRGLQLLFYSVGIGQISSEVPQNLSASRPQDRQFILSSKKLLLSDSGFYLCAWRPDGLEKLFFGSGTQLSVL.

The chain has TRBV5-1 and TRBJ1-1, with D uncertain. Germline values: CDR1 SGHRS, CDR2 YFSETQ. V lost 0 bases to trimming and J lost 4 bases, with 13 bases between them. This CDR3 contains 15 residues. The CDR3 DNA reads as TGCGCCAGCAGCTTGGGGAGGGCGCTAGTCACTGAAGCTTTCTTT. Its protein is CASSLGRALVTEAFF.

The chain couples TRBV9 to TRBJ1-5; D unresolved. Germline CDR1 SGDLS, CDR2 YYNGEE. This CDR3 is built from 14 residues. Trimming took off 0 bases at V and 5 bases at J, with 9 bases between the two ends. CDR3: CASSVGPFHQPQHF. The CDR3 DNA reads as TGTGCCAGCAGCGTAGGGCCTTTCCATCAGCCCCAGCATTTT.

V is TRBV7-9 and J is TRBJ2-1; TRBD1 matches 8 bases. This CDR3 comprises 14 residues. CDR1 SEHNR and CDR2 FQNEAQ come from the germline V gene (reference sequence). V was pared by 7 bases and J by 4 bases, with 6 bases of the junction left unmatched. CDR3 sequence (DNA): TGTGCCAGCATCGTTACAGGGGGGTACAATGAGCAGTTCTTC. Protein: CASIVTGGYNEQFF.

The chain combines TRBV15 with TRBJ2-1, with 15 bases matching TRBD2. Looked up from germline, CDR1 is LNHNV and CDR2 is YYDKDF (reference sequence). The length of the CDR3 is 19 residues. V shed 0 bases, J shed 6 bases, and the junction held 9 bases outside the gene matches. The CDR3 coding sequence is TGTGCCACCAGCAGAGATTTGGGGACTAGCGGGAGGAGTAGCAATGAGCAGTTCTTC. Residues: CATSRDLGTSGRSSNEQFF.

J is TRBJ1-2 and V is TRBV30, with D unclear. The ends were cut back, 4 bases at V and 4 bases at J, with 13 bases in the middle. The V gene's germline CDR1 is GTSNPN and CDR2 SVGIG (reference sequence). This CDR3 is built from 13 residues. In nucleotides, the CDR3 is TGTGCCTGGAACGCGGGCATCGGCTATGGCTACACCTTC. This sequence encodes CAWNAGIGYGYTF.